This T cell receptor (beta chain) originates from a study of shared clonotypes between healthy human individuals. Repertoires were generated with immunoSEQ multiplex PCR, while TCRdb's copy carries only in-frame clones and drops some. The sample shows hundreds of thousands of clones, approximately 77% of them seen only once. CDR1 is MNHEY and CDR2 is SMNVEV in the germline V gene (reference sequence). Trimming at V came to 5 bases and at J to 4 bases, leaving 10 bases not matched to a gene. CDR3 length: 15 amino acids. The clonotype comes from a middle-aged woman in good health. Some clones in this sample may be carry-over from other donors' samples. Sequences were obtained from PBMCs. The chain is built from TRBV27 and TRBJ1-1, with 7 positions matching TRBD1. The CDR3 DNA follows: TGTGCCAGCAGTGGGCAGGGGGGATTAAGCACTGAAGCTTTCTTT. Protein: CASSGQGGLSTEAFF.